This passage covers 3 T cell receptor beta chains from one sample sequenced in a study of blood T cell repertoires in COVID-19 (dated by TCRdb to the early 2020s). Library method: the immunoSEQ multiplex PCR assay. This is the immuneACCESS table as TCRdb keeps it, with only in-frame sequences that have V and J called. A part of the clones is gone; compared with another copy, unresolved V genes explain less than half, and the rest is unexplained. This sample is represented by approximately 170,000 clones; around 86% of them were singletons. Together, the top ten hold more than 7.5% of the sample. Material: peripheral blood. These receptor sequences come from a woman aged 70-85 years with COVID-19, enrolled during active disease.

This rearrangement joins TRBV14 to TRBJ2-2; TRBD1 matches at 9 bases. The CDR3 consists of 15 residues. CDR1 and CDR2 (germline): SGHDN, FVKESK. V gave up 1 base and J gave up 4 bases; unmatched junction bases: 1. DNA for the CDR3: TGTGCCAGCAGCCAAGGACAGGGGGTCACCGGGGAGCTGTTTTTT. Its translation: CASSQGQGVTGELFF.

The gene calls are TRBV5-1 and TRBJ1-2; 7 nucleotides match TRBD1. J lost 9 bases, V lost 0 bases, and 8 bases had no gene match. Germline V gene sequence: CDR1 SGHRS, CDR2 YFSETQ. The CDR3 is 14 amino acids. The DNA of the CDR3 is TGCGCCAGCAGCTTGGCAGGGGGTACTATAAGCTACACCTTC. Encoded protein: CASSLAGGTISYTF.

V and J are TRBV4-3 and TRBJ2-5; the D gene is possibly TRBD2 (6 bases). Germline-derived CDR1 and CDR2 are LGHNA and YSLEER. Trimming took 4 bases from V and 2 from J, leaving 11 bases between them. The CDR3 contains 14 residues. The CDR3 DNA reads TGCGCCAGCAGCCCGGGAGCTCCACAAGAGACCCAGTACTTC. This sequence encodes CASSPGAPQETQYF.